The rows below give T cell receptor beta chains drawn from one sample of a study of shared clonotypes between healthy human individuals. TCRdb's table, derived via immunoSEQ multiplex PCR, lists solely in-frame clones and lacks some. The profile shows about 680,000 clones, around four fifths of them singletons. The material sequenced was memory CD4+ T cells sorted from blood. The receptor source for this set is a woman under 40 in good health. Each CDR3 is given with its conserved first and last residue. Each record gives: V gene, clone size, J gene, D gene, CDR3 protein, CDR3 DNA. The D gene is left open where the match is weak. Expanded clones are given a class, and other clones once, few, many or no size at all.

V: TRBV10-3; size: .; J: TRBJ2-3; D: .; CDR3: CAISARPPVNGTDTQYF; DNA: TGTGCCATCAGTGCGAGACCACCAGTCAATGGCACAGATACGCAGTATTTT
V: TRBV7-6; size: .; J: TRBJ2-1; D: TRBD2; CDR3: CASSLGLARNEQFF; DNA: TGTGCCAGCAGCTTGGGACTAGCGAGGAATGAGCAGTTCTTC
V: TRBV11-1; size: .; J: TRBJ2-2; D: .; CDR3: CASSLARWDTGELFF; DNA: TGTGCCAGCAGCTTAGCGAGGTGGGACACCGGGGAGCTGTTTTTT
V: TRBV2; size: .; J: TRBJ1-5; D: .; CDR3: CASSEMGGARSNQPQHF; DNA: TGTGCCAGCAGTGAAATGGGGGGAGCAAGGAGCAATCAGCCCCAGCATTTT
V: TRBV20-1; size: .; J: TRBJ2-1; D: .; CDR3: CSAALGLIQFF; DNA: TGCAGTGCAGCCCTCGGCCTGATCCAGTTCTTC
V: TRBV4-1; size: .; J: TRBJ2-7; D: .; CDR3: CASSLRVTGANGEQYF; DNA: TGCGCCAGCAGCCTGAGGGTAACGGGAGCTAACGGCGAGCAGTACTTC
V: TRBV10-1; size: few; J: TRBJ2-6; D: .; CDR3: CASSESRGSAGANVLTF; DNA: TGCGCCAGCAGTGAGTCGCGAGGGTCGGCTGGGGCCAACGTCCTGACTTTC
V: TRBV7-9; size: .; J: TRBJ1-4; D: .; CDR3: CASSLAWSFEKLFF; DNA: TGTGCCAGCAGCTTAGCGTGGTCCTTTGAAAAACTGTTTTTT
V: TRBV5-1; size: .; J: TRBJ2-3; D: .; CDR3: CASSWGLRDSTDTQYF; DNA: TGCGCCAGCAGCTGGGGGCTACGGGACAGCACAGATACGCAGTATTTT
V: TRBV2; size: .; J: TRBJ2-2; D: .; CDR3: CASRGLPLNTGELFF; DNA: TGTGCCAGCAGGGGACTCCCCCTTAACACCGGGGAGCTGTTTTTT
V: TRBV7-2; size: .; J: TRBJ1-2; D: .; CDR3: CASSFRTANYGYTF; DNA: TGTGCCAGCAGCTTTAGGACTGCTAACTATGGCTACACCTTC
V: TRBV6-1; size: .; J: TRBJ2-7; D: TRBD1; CDR3: CASSPGQGSREQYF; DNA: TGTGCCAGCAGCCCGGGACAGGGATCTCGGGAGCAGTACTTC
V: TRBV5-1; size: .; J: TRBJ2-1; D: TRBD2; CDR3: CASSLAGTSSHNEQFF; DNA: TGCGCCAGCAGCTTGGCGGGGACTAGCAGCCACAATGAGCAGTTCTTC
V: TRBV4-2; size: .; J: TRBJ2-7; D: TRBD1; CDR3: CASSQVGGTGVHEQYF; DNA: TGTGCCAGCAGCCAAGTTGGAGGGACAGGGGTCCACGAGCAGTACTTC
V: TRBV29-1; size: few; J: TRBJ2-3; D: .; CDR3: CSATPGLNTQYF; DNA: TGCAGCGCAACACCAGGGCTGAATACGCAGTATTTT
V: TRBV7-9; size: .; J: TRBJ2-3; D: .; CDR3: CASSLANSGGTDTQYF; DNA: TGTGCCAGCAGCTTAGCAAATAGCGGAGGCACAGATACGCAGTATTTT
V: TRBV19; size: once; J: TRBJ2-1; D: .; CDR3: CASRPAGQSSYNEQFF; DNA: TGTGCCAGTCGCCCTGCGGGGCAGAGCTCCTACAATGAGCAGTTCTTC
V: TRBV4-2; size: .; J: TRBJ1-6; D: .; CDR3: CASSNGGTNSPLHF; DNA: TGTGCCAGCAGTAATGGCGGGACCAATTCACCCCTCCACTTT
V: TRBV19; size: .; J: TRBJ2-6; D: .; CDR3: CASAPGLSGANVLTF; DNA: TGTGCCAGTGCTCCAGGGCTCTCTGGGGCCAACGTCCTGACTTTC
V: TRBV27; size: .; J: TRBJ2-2; D: .; CDR3: CASSIQEPPNTGELFF; DNA: TGTGCCAGCAGTATCCAGGAGCCCCCGAACACCGGGGAGCTGTTTTTT
V: TRBV4-2; size: .; J: TRBJ2-1; D: .; CDR3: CASSQEVGYNNEQFF; DNA: TGTGCCAGCAGCCAGGAAGTCGGATACAACAATGAGCAGTTCTTC
V: TRBV5-1; size: .; J: TRBJ2-1; D: TRBD2; CDR3: CASSELAGGVGEQFF; DNA: TGCGCCAGCAGCGAACTAGCGGGTGGTGTGGGTGAGCAGTTCTTC
V: TRBV5-1; size: .; J: TRBJ2-3; D: TRBD2; CDR3: CASSQGLAGGLTDTQYF; DNA: TGCGCCAGCAGCCAAGGACTAGCGGGAGGGCTCACAGATACGCAGTATTTT
V: TRBV30; size: .; J: TRBJ2-7; D: .; CDR3: CAWSRQSGVGEQYF; DNA: TGTGCCTGGAGCCGCCAGTCAGGGGTCGGGGAGCAGTACTTC
V: TRBV19; size: .; J: TRBJ1-2; D: .; CDR3: CASRFSGNYGYTF; DNA: TGTGCCAGTAGATTCTCAGGAAACTATGGCTACACCTTC
V: TRBV14; size: .; J: TRBJ2-7; D: .; CDR3: CASSLKFKQYF; DNA: TGTGCCAGCAGTCTAAAGTTTAAGCAGTACTTC
V: TRBV29-1; size: .; J: TRBJ2-1; D: TRBD1; CDR3: CSVDRVTIRNEQFF; DNA: TGCAGCGTGGACAGGGTAACAATTAGGAATGAGCAGTTCTTC
V: TRBV28; size: .; J: TRBJ1-4; D: .; CDR3: CASKWSGRNEKLFF; DNA: TGTGCCAGCAAGTGGTCAGGGCGAAATGAAAAACTGTTTTTT
V: TRBV9; size: once; J: TRBJ2-1; D: TRBD2; CDR3: CASSLPAGAEQFF; DNA: TGTGCCAGCTCTTTGCCAGCGGGGGCTGAGCAGTTCTTC
V: TRBV10-2; size: .; J: TRBJ1-2; D: .; CDR3: CASSTGPYGYTF; DNA: TGCGCCAGCAGTACCGGCCCCTATGGCTACACCTTC
V: TRBV18; size: few; J: TRBJ2-3; D: .; CDR3: CASSPRPTDTQYF; DNA: TGTGCCAGCTCCCCGAGGCCCACAGATACGCAGTATTTT
V: TRBV7-2; size: .; J: TRBJ2-1; D: TRBD2; CDR3: CASSLLAGGGHEQFF; DNA: TGTGCCAGCAGCTTGCTAGCGGGAGGAGGGCATGAGCAGTTCTTC
V: TRBV29-1; size: many; J: TRBJ2-1; D: TRBD1; CDR3: CSAGQGVIGDNEQFF; DNA: TGCAGCGCTGGACAGGGGGTAATTGGCGACAATGAGCAGTTCTTC
V: TRBV4-1; size: many; J: TRBJ1-2; D: TRBD1; CDR3: CASSLPTGGGNYGYTF; DNA: TGCGCCAGCAGCTTACCGACAGGGGGCGGAAACTATGGCTACACCTTC
V: TRBV19; size: few; J: TRBJ2-7; D: .; CDR3: CASSIVDSGPYEQYF; DNA: TGTGCCAGTAGTATTGTTGACTCAGGGCCCTACGAGCAGTACTTC
V: TRBV28; size: once; J: TRBJ1-1; D: .; CDR3: CASSFAGAKTEAFF; DNA: TGTGCCAGCAGTTTCGCGGGGGCGAAAACTGAAGCTTTCTTT
V: TRBV4-1; size: .; J: TRBJ2-1; D: .; CDR3: CASSVIGQRFNEQFF; DNA: TGCGCCAGCAGCGTAATAGGACAGCGTTTCAATGAGCAGTTCTTC
V: TRBV5-6; size: .; J: TRBJ2-7; D: TRBD1; CDR3: CASSRDRGYEQYF; DNA: TGTGCCAGCAGCCGGGACAGAGGTTACGAGCAGTACTTC
V: TRBV5-6; size: .; J: TRBJ2-5; D: .; CDR3: CASSLGGGETQYF; DNA: TGTGCCAGCAGCTTGGGAGGTGGAGAGACCCAGTACTTC
V: TRBV6-1; size: .; J: TRBJ2-7; D: TRBD2; CDR3: CASSERKSGSPHEQYF; DNA: TGTGCCAGCAGTGAAAGGAAGAGCGGGAGTCCCCACGAGCAGTACTTC
V: TRBV28; size: .; J: TRBJ2-7; D: .; CDR3: CASSSPPGEQYF; DNA: TGTGCCAGCAGTTCGCCCCCGGGCGAGCAGTACTTC
V: TRBV7-9; size: few; J: TRBJ2-7; D: .; CDR3: CASSLAADPLYEQYF; DNA: TGTGCCAGCAGCTTAGCAGCAGACCCTCTCTACGAGCAGTACTTC
V: TRBV4-1; size: once; J: TRBJ2-1; D: .; CDR3: CASSQDGSSGSVGEQFF; DNA: TGCGCCAGCAGCCAAGATGGAAGTAGTGGGAGTGTTGGTGAGCAGTTCTTC
V: TRBV4-1; size: .; J: TRBJ2-1; D: .; CDR3: CASSQDYWAEQFF; DNA: TGCGCCAGCAGCCAAGATTATTGGGCTGAGCAGTTCTTC
V: TRBV5-4; size: .; J: TRBJ2-5; D: .; CDR3: CASSSGDLQETQYF; DNA: TGTGCCAGCAGCTCCGGGGATCTCCAAGAGACCCAGTACTTC
V: TRBV2; size: once; J: TRBJ2-2; D: .; CDR3: CASRGRGGTGELFF; DNA: TGTGCCAGCAGAGGCCGTGGCGGAACCGGGGAGCTGTTTTTT
V: TRBV4-1; size: few; J: TRBJ1-1; D: .; CDR3: CASSQGRAQATEAFF; DNA: TGCGCCAGCAGCCAAGGCCGTGCGCAGGCCACTGAAGCTTTCTTT
V: TRBV4-1; size: many; J: TRBJ2-3; D: .; CDR3: CASSLIAAGTTTDTQYF; DNA: TGCGCCAGCAGCCTAATAGCTGCGGGAACTACCACAGATACGCAGTATTTT
V: TRBV7-9; size: few; J: TRBJ1-3; D: TRBD1; CDR3: CASSLRDSSGNTIYF; DNA: TGTGCCAGCAGCTTAAGGGACAGCTCTGGAAACACCATATATTTT
V: TRBV27; size: .; J: TRBJ2-2; D: TRBD2; CDR3: CASSREVAASGFTGELFF; DNA: TGTGCCAGTAGCCGTGAGGTCGCGGCTAGCGGGTTCACCGGGGAGCTGTTTTTT
V: TRBV18; size: .; J: TRBJ1-2; D: .; CDR3: CASSRGLEIDSGYTF; DNA: TGTGCCAGCTCTCGGGGGCTGGAGATTGATAGTGGCTACACCTTC
V: TRBV19; size: .; J: TRBJ2-1; D: TRBD2; CDR3: CASSSPRLAGGGGDEQFF; DNA: TGTGCCAGTAGTTCTCCAAGACTAGCGGGAGGAGGGGGCGATGAGCAGTTCTTC
V: TRBV15; size: few; J: TRBJ2-6; D: TRBD1; CDR3: CATSRDRGSGANVLTF; DNA: TGTGCCACCAGCAGGGACAGGGGGTCGGGGGCCAACGTCCTGACTTTC
V: TRBV5-8; size: .; J: TRBJ2-7; D: TRBD1; CDR3: CASSLESGQGYHEQYF; DNA: TGTGCCAGCAGCTTGGAGTCGGGACAGGGGTATCACGAGCAGTACTTC